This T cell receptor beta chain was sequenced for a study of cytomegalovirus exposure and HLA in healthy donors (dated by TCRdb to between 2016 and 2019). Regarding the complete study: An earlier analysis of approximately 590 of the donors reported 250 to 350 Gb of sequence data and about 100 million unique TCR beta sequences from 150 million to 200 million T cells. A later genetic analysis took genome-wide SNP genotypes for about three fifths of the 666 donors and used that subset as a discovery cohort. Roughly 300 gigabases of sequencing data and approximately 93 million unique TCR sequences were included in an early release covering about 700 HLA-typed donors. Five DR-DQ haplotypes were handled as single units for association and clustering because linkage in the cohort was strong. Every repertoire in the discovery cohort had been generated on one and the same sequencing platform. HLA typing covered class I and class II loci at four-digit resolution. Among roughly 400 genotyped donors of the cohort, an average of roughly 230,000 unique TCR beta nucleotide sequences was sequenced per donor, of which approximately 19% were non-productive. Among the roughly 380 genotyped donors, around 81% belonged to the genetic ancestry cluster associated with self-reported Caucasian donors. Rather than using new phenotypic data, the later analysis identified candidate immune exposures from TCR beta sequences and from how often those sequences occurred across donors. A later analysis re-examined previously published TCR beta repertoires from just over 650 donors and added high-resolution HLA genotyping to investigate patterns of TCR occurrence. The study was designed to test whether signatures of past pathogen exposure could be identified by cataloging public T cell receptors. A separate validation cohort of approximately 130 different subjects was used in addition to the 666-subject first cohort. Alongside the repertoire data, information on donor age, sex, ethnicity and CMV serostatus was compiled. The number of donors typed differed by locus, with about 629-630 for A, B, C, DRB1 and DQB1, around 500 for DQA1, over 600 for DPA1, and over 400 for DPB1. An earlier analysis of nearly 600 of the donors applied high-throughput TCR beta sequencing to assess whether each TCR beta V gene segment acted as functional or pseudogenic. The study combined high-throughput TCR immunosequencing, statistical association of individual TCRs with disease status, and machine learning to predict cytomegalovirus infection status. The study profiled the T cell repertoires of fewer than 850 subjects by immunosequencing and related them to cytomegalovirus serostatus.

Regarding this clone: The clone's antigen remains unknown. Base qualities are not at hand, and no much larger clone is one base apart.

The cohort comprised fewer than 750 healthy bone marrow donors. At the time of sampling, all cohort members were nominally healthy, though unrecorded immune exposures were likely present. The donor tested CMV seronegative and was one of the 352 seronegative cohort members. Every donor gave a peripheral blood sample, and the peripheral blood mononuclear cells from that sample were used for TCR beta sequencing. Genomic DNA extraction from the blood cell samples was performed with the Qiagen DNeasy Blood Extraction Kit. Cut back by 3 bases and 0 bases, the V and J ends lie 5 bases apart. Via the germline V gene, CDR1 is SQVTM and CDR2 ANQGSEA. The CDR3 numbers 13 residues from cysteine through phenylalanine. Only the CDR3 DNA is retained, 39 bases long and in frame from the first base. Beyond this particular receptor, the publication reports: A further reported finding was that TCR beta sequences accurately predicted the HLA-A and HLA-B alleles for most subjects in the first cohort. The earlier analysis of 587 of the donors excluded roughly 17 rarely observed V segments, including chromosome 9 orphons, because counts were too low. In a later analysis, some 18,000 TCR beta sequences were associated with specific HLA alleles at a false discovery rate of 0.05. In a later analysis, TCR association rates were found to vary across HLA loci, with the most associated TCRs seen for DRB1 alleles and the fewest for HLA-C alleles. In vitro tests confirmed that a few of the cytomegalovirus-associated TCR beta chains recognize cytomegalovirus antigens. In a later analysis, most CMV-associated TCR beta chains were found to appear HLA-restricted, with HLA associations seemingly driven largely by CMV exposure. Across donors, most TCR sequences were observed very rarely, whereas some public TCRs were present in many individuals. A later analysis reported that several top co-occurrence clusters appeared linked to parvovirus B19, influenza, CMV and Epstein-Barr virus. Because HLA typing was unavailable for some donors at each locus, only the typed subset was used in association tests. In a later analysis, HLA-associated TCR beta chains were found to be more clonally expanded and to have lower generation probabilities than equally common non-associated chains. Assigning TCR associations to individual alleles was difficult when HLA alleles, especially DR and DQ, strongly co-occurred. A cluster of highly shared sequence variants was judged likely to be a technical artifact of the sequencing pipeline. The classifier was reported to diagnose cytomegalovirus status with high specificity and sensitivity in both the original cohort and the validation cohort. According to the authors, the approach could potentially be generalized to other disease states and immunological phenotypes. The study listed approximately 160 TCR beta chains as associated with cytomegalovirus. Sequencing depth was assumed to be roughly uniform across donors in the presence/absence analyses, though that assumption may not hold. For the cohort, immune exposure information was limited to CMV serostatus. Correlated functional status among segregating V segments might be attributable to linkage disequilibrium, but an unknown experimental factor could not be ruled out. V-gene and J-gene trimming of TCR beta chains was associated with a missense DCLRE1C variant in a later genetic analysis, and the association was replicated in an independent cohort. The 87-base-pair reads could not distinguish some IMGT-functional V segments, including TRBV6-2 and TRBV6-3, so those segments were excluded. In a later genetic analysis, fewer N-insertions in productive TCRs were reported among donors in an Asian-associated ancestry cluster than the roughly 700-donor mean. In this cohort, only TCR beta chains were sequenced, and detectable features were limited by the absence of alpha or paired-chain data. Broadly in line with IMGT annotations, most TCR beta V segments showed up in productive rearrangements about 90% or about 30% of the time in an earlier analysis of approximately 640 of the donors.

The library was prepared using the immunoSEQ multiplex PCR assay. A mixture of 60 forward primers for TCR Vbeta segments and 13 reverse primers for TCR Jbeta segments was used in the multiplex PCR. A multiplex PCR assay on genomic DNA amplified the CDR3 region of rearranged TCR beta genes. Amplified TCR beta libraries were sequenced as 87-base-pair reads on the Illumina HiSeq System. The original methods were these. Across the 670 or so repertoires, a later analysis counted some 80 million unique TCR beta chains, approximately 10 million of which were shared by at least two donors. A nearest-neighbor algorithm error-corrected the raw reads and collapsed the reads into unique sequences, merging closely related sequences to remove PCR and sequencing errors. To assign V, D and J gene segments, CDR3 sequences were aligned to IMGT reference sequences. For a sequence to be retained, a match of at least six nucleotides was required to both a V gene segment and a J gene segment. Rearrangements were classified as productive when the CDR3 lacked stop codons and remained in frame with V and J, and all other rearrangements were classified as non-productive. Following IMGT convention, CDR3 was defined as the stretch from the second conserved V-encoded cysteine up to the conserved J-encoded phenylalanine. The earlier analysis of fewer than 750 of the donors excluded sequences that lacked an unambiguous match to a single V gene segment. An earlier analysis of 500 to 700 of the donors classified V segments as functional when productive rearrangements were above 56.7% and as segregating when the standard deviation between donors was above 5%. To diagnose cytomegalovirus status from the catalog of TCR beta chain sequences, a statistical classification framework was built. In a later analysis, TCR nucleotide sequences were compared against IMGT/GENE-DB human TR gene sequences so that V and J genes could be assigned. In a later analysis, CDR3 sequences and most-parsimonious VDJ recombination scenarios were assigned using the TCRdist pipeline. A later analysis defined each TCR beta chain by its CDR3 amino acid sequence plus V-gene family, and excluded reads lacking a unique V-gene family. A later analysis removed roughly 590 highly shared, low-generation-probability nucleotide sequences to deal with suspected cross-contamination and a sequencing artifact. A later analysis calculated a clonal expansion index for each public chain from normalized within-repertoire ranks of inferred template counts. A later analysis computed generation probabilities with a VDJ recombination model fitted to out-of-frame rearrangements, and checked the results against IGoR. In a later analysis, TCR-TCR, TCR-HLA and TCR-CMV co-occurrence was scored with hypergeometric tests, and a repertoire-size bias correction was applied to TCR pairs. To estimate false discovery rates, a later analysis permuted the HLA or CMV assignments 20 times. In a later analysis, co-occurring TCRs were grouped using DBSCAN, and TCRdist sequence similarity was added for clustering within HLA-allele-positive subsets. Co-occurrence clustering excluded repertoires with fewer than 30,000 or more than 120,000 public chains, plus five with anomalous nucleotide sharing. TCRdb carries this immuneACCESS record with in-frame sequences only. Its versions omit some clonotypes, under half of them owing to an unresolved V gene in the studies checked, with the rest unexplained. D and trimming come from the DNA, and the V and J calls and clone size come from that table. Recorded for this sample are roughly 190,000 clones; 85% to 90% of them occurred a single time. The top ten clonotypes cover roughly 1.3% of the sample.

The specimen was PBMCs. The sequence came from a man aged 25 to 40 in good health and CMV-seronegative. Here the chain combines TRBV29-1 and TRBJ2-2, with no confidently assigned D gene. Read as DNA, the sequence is TGCAGCGTTGACAAATCGAACACCGGGGAGCTGTTTTTT. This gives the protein CSVDKSNTGELFF.